The clone carrying this T cell receptor beta chain was seen a single time. What it binds is not known. Other DNA sequences of this sample code for an identical CDR3. This sample is drawn from a study of identifying expanded T cells in peripheral blood. Study findings and constraints: Across healthy donors, higher total template counts meant significantly greater approximately two-week count variance.

Trimming pared 2 bases from V and 2 bases from J, leaving 13 bases between. Germline V lookup: CDR1 MNHEY, CDR2 SVGAGI. CDR3 size: 16 residues. Collection occurred without any documented infections or immune events in donors. The data were produced by immunoSEQ multiplex PCR, yet TCRdb's version contains in-frame clones alone and is incomplete. The sample carries 90,000 or so clones, around 88% recorded once. The sample comprised blood. This TCR derives from a person between 18 and 75 years old in good health. The chain carries TRBV6-5 and TRBJ1-5; the D is unclear. CDR3: CASSYTDPGGNQPQHF. In DNA, the CDR3 is TGTGCCAGCAGTTACACAGACCCCGGGGGCAATCAGCCCCAGCATTTT.